One and the same sample provided the 10 T cell receptor beta chains below, sequenced in a study of PD-1 blockade in classical Hodgkin lymphoma. The data were produced by immunoSEQ multiplex PCR, yet TCRdb's version contains in-frame clones alone and is incomplete. The sample lists 10,000 to 15,000 clones, roughly 84% occurring once. Exposure to brentuximab vedotin varied, and each patient had relapsed following autologous stem cell transplantation. The source was peripheral blood mononuclear cells (PBMCs), collected at baseline. The receptors were sampled from a human donor with classical Hodgkin lymphoma.

The chain recombines TRBV27 with TRBJ2-7; D is possibly TRBD1 (7 bases). CDR3 length: 13 amino acids. The germline CDR1 and CDR2 sequences are MNHEY and SMNVEV (reference sequence). V lost 9 bases to trimming and J lost 3 bases, with 15 bases between them. Here the CDR3 DNA reads TGTGCCAGTCAGGGGGAGGTCGACTACGAGCAGTACTTC. It yields the protein CASQGEVDYEQYF.

The chain carries TRBV5-4 and TRBJ1-2, with 7 bases lining up with TRBD1. The CDR3 has 15 residues. Germline CDR1 SGHNT, CDR2 YYREEE (reference sequence). Trimming removed 4 bases from V and 1 base from J; junction bases left unmatched: 7. The CDR3, as DNA: TGTGCCAGCAGCAAAGGGACAGAGGTTAACTATGGCTACACCTTC. Protein: CASSKGTEVNYGYTF.

The rearrangement uses TRBV7-7 and TRBJ2-3; D may be TRBD2 (5 bases). This CDR3 spans 13 amino acids. V lost 0 bases, J lost 6 bases, and 7 bases lay in between. Germline loops: CDR1 SSHAT, CDR2 FNYEAQ (reference sequence). The DNA of the CDR3 is TGTGCCAGCAGCTTAGCATTAGCGGATACGCAGTATTTT. It codes for CASSLALADTQYF.

The chain uses TRBV7-8 and TRBJ1-3, with a possible D match to TRBD1 (5 bases). Germline-derived CDR1 and CDR2 are SGHVS and FQNEAQ. CDR3 length: 16 amino acids. V was trimmed by 1 base and J by 0 bases, leaving 10 bases between them. The CDR3 protein is CASSLGGLGSGNTIYF. DNA of the CDR3: TGTGCCAGCAGCTTAGGGGGCCTAGGCTCTGGAAACACCATATATTTT.

This chain links TRBV5-1 with TRBJ2-5; D is perhaps TRBD2 (5 bases). Germline CDR1 and CDR2: SGHRS and YFSETQ. Trimming stripped 0 bases from V and 5 bases from J, with 8 bases between. CDR3 length: 13 amino acids. CDR3 coding DNA: TGCGCCAGCAGCTTGGAACCGGGGGAGACCCAGTACTTC. Translating gives CASSLEPGETQYF.

This sequence joins TRBV4-3 and TRBJ2-1; the D gene is possibly TRBD2 (6 bases). The V gene's germline CDR1 is LGHNA and CDR2 YSLEER. CDR3 size: 16 residues. The V end lost 0 bases, the J end lost 0 bases, and 9 bases lay between the germline ends. CDR3 protein: CASSQDSGSSYNEQFF. In nucleotides, the CDR3 is TGCGCCAGCAGCCAAGATAGCGGTTCCTCCTACAATGAGCAGTTCTTC.

This clone was seen a handful of times. This rearrangement joins TRBV5-1 to TRBJ1-1, with D maybe TRBD1 (6 bases). The CDR3 spans 14 residues. V was shortened by 5 bases and J by 1 base, with 12 bases between the two germline ends. CDR1 SGHRS and CDR2 YFSETQ come from the germline V gene. CDR3 sequence: CASRPPGQNTEAFF. In nucleotides, the CDR3 is TGCGCCAGCAGACCTCCGGGACAGAACACTGAAGCTTTCTTT.

This sequence joins TRBV7-2 and TRBJ2-1, with 9 bases fitting TRBD2. Germline values: CDR1 SGHTA, CDR2 FQGNSA. Unmatched junction bases numbered 11, after V lost 6 bases and J lost 5 bases. CDR3 length: 16 amino acids. CDR3 in DNA: TGTGCCAGCAGGAGAAATAGCGGGAGAATCCACAATGAGCAGTTCTTC. It yields the protein CASRRNSGRIHNEQFF.

V gene TRBV7-9 combines with J gene TRBJ2-3, with 11 bases lining up with TRBD2. The CDR3 runs to 16 residues. The junction had 9 bases not matched to a gene; V was cut back by 4 bases and J by 6 bases. CDR1 and CDR2 (germline): SEHNR, FQNEAQ (reference sequence). CDR3 coding DNA: TGTGCCAGCAGCTCCGGGACTAGCGGAGGGGCGGATACGCAGTATTTT. Amino acid sequence: CASSSGTSGGADTQYF.

This clone was observed a single time. The chain joins TRBV6-6 to TRBJ1-2; perhaps TRBD1 as D (5 bases). Between the trimmed V and J ends, which lost 5 bases and 8 bases, there was a span of 9 bases. This CDR3 has 11 amino acids. The germline gives CDR1 MNHNY, CDR2 SVGAGI (reference sequence). The CDR3 coding sequence is TGTGCCAGCAGTCGGGACGGGGGCTACACCTTC. As protein: CASSRDGGYTF.